A selection of T cell receptor beta chains follows, all from one sample in a study of blood T cell repertoires in COVID-19. Sequencing used immunoSEQ multiplex PCR; TCRdb keeps in-frame clones, though not all of them. The table shows fewer than 200,000 clones, with 80% to 90% occurring only once. The sequenced sample was peripheral blood. The receptors here all came from a middle-aged man who had recovered from COVID-19. The conserved cysteine and the conserved F or W are not part of the CDR3 here. Fields, in order: D gene, clone size, V gene, CDR3 protein. D genes are given only for firm matches. Clone size is stated in some rows and not others, as once, few, many or a class when expanded.

D gene: NA; clone size: once; V gene: TRBV7-2; CDR3 protein: ASSLATDYNSPLH
D gene: NA; clone size: NA; V gene: TRBV7-2; CDR3 protein: ASSPQGGNTEAF
D gene: TRBD2; clone size: NA; V gene: TRBV4-2; CDR3 protein: ASSQETSGVLETQY
D gene: NA; clone size: NA; V gene: TRBV27; CDR3 protein: ASRQGPSNYGYT
D gene: TRBD1; clone size: NA; V gene: TRBV15; CDR3 protein: ATSRGTGINSPLH
D gene: NA; clone size: NA; V gene: TRBV6-5; CDR3 protein: ASSYGLAKNIQY
D gene: TRBD1; clone size: NA; V gene: TRBV25-1; CDR3 protein: ASSEGQGWQF
D gene: TRBD2; clone size: NA; V gene: TRBV6-2/TRBV6-3; CDR3 protein: ASSRLASSYNEQF
D gene: TRBD2; clone size: NA; V gene: TRBV6-6; CDR3 protein: ASSHRRTSGRAIGELF
D gene: TRBD1; clone size: NA; V gene: TRBV19; CDR3 protein: ASHKTGGSNQPQH
D gene: TRBD2; clone size: few; V gene: TRBV6-5; CDR3 protein: ASTGLAAGELF
D gene: TRBD1; clone size: many; V gene: TRBV19; CDR3 protein: ASSITGTGAGELF
D gene: TRBD2; clone size: NA; V gene: TRBV7-3; CDR3 protein: ASSASGEVGAGELF
D gene: NA; clone size: NA; V gene: TRBV4-3; CDR3 protein: ASSQDRGVNNSPLH
D gene: TRBD1; clone size: NA; V gene: TRBV11-2; CDR3 protein: ASSYSTTGDYGYT
D gene: NA; clone size: NA; V gene: TRBV7-9; CDR3 protein: ASSQLGMAAVGEKLF
D gene: TRBD1; clone size: NA; V gene: TRBV7-9; CDR3 protein: ASSYRGLSGELF
D gene: NA; clone size: NA; V gene: TRBV6-2/TRBV6-3; CDR3 protein: ASSYGSEFQPQH
D gene: NA; clone size: NA; V gene: TRBV19; CDR3 protein: ASTRSGVYNEQF
D gene: NA; clone size: once; V gene: TRBV29-1; CDR3 protein: SVVGRGNTGELF
D gene: TRBD2; clone size: NA; V gene: TRBV24-1; CDR3 protein: ATSGEREINNEQF
D gene: NA; clone size: NA; V gene: TRBV27; CDR3 protein: ASSLREGNNQPQH
D gene: TRBD2; clone size: NA; V gene: TRBV9; CDR3 protein: ASSEGLAEASGANVLT
D gene: NA; clone size: NA; V gene: TRBV28; CDR3 protein: ASSYRGTLH
D gene: NA; clone size: NA; V gene: TRBV27; CDR3 protein: ASSLSSGTISYEQY
D gene: NA; clone size: NA; V gene: TRBV5-4; CDR3 protein: ASSFPGKAGNTIY
D gene: TRBD1; clone size: NA; V gene: TRBV30; CDR3 protein: AWSVRWGQGRYEQY
D gene: NA; clone size: NA; V gene: TRBV19; CDR3 protein: ASSFRVNTEAF
D gene: TRBD2; clone size: NA; V gene: TRBV18; CDR3 protein: ASSPPSGGETQY
D gene: NA; clone size: NA; V gene: TRBV6-2/TRBV6-3; CDR3 protein: ASSYSRRRNEQF
D gene: TRBD1; clone size: NA; V gene: TRBV7-9; CDR3 protein: ASSKARDSYNSPLH
D gene: NA; clone size: NA; V gene: TRBV15; CDR3 protein: ATSAKRGGSKNIQY
D gene: TRBD1; clone size: NA; V gene: TRBV24-1; CDR3 protein: ATSDSGTGGHQPQH
D gene: TRBD2; clone size: NA; V gene: TRBV9; CDR3 protein: ASSARDFGGRKDTGELF
D gene: NA; clone size: NA; V gene: TRBV19; CDR3 protein: ASWGHNQPQH
D gene: TRBD2; clone size: NA; V gene: TRBV29-1; CDR3 protein: SVEGLAGTSSYNEQF
D gene: TRBD1; clone size: once; V gene: TRBV9; CDR3 protein: ASSRDSYNEQF
D gene: TRBD1; clone size: NA; V gene: TRBV25-1; CDR3 protein: ASRTGVGNEQF
D gene: TRBD1; clone size: NA; V gene: TRBV5-4; CDR3 protein: ASSLMGTGSIYEQY
D gene: NA; clone size: NA; V gene: TRBV9; CDR3 protein: ASSVASQGQYGYT
D gene: TRBD2; clone size: NA; V gene: TRBV6-5; CDR3 protein: ASSISGGLSYEQY
D gene: NA; clone size: NA; V gene: TRBV27; CDR3 protein: ASSLSPSGSSYEQY
D gene: TRBD1; clone size: NA; V gene: TRBV7-9; CDR3 protein: ASSTEGQSPRETQY
D gene: TRBD1; clone size: few; V gene: TRBV10-1; CDR3 protein: ASSERGTGAYEQY
D gene: TRBD1; clone size: NA; V gene: TRBV2; CDR3 protein: ASGPTGGKRNTEAF
D gene: TRBD2; clone size: few; V gene: TRBV19; CDR3 protein: ASSIVAGGAADTQY
D gene: TRBD1; clone size: NA; V gene: TRBV19; CDR3 protein: ASSTGQGANEKLF
D gene: NA; clone size: NA; V gene: TRBV19; CDR3 protein: ASSIQGATTEAF
D gene: TRBD1; clone size: NA; V gene: TRBV5-4; CDR3 protein: ASSLEGARSTEAF